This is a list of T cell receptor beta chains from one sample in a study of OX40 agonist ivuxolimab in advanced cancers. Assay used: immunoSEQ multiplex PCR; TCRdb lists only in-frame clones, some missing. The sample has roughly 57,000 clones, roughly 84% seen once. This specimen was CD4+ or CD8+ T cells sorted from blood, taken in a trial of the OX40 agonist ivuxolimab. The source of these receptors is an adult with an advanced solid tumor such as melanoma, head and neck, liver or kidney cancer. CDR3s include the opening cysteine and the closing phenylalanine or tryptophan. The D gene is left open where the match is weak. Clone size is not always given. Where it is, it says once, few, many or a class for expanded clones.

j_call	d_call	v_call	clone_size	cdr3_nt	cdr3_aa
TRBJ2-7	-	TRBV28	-	TGTGCCAGCAGACTAGCTCATGGAGAGCAGTACTTC	CASRLAHGEQYF
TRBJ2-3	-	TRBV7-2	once	TGTGCCAGCAGCTTTACGGGCCCCCGGGGAGATACGCAGTATTTT	CASSFTGPRGDTQYF
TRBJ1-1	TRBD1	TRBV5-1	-	TGCGCCAGCAGCTTACAGGGGGCGCCGCCAGCTTTCTTT	CASSLQGAPPAFF
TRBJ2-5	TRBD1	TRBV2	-	TGTGCCAGCACTCCGGACAGGGGGAGAGAGACCCAGTACTTC	CASTPDRGRETQYF
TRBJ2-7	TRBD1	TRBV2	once	TGTGCCAGCAGTGAAGGAGCCGGGACAGGATACTTC	CASSEGAGTGYF
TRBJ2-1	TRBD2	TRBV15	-	TGTGCCACCAGCAGAGAGGGAGGCGGGAGTTGGTATGAGCAGTTCTTC	CATSREGGGSWYEQFF
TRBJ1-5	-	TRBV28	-	TGTGCCAGCAGCGACCGGGGGGATCAGCCCCAGCATTTT	CASSDRGDQPQHF
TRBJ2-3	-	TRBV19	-	TGTGCCAGTAGTATAGGCCAGGGGACAGATACGCAGTATTTT	CASSIGQGTDTQYF
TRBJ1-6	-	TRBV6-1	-	TGTGCCAGCAGTGAAAGGGCGAATTCACCCCTCCACTTT	CASSERANSPLHF
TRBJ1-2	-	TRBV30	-	TGTGCCTGGAGTGTAAGTCGTCGAGGGGGTGGCTACACCTTC	CAWSVSRRGGGYTF
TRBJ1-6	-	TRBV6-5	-	TGTGCCAGCAGTGAAGTATTTAATTCACCCCTCCACTTT	CASSEVFNSPLHF
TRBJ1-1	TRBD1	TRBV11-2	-	TGTGCCAGCAGCTTAAGGGACAGGGGGTCGAACACTGAAGCTTTCTTT	CASSLRDRGSNTEAFF
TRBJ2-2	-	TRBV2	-	TGTGCCAGCTGGGAAGGGGGCACCGGGGAGCTGTTTTTT	CASWEGGTGELFF
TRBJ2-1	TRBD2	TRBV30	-	TGTGCCTGGAGCCCGGGGACTAGCGGGAGTCGTGAGCAGTTCTTC	CAWSPGTSGSREQFF
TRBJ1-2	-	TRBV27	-	TGTGCCAGCACCGACTCACAGGGTGTGGGTGGCTACACCTTC	CASTDSQGVGGYTF
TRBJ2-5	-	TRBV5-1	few	TGCGCCAGCAGCTTAACAGGGCGGGAAGAGACCCAGTACTTC	CASSLTGREETQYF
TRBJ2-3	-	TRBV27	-	TGTGCCAGCAGCACCTGGGGCTGGGGTGCAGATACGCAGTATTTT	CASSTWGWGADTQYF
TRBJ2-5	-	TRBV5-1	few	TGCGCCAGCAGCTTGGCCGGAGAGACCCAGTACTTC	CASSLAGETQYF
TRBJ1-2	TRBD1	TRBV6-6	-	TGTGCCAGCGGCGGGACAGGGCCCCTGTATGGCTACACCTTC	CASGGTGPLYGYTF
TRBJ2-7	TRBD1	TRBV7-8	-	TGTGCCAGCAGCTCGACAGGGGGCTTTGGCGAGCAGTACTTC	CASSSTGGFGEQYF
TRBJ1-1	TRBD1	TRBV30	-	TGTGCCTGGCAACGTTCAGGGGGTACTGAAGCTTTCTTT	CAWQRSGGTEAFF
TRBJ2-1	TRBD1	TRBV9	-	TGTGCCAGCAGCGTGGGTGCCGGGACAGGGGGAGGTGAGCAGTTCTTC	CASSVGAGTGGGEQFF
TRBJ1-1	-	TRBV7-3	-	TGTGCCAGCAGCTCGACTGTGAACACTGAAGCTTTCTTT	CASSSTVNTEAFF
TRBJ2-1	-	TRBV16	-	TGTGCCAGCAGCCAATTAGAAGGGTCGGACAATGAGCAGTTCTTC	CASSQLEGSDNEQFF
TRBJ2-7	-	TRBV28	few	TGTGCCAGCAGACGCCGATTACAGGGTTACGAGCAGTACTTC	CASRRRLQGYEQYF